This paragraph covers one T cell receptor (beta chain) sequence. Its specificity is unknown. In building TCR beta libraries, iRepertoire HTBI primers were used together with Arm-PCR of CDR3 regions. TCRdb re-derived calls from the multiplex PCR reads in MiXCR, one entry per CDR3 protein. The sample includes about 430,000 distinct CDR3 sequences, approximately 16% seen only once; the top ten take around 7.6%. This sample stems from a study of regulatory T cells in long-lasting Graves disease. Background on the study: Those Graves' patients who were newly diagnosed had been on antithyroid drugs under 3 months. Whole-study results and caveats: TRBV28, TRBJ1-2 and TRBJ2-5 were segments that persistent disease favored.

The junction had 7 bases not matched to a gene; V was cut back by 0 bases and J by 6 bases. The CDR3 has 16 amino acids. CDR1 is LGHNA, CDR2 YNFKEQ, per germline. As to time point: newly diagnosed GD, antithyroid drugs for less than 3 months. After RNA was extracted from PBMCs, the TCR library was made from it. A volume of 9 to 9.5 milliliters of peripheral blood was collected in EDTA tubes. These same data were also listed under a study on T cells in Graves' hyperthyroidism and ophthalmopathy.

The chain combines TRBV4-2 with TRBJ1-5; 8 bases agree with TRBD1. This TCR came from a woman between 40 and 50 years old with Graves disease. The material sequenced was peripheral blood mononuclear cells (PBMCs), taken at new diagnosis, from a patient treated with antithyroid drugs. CDR3 region: CASSQDATGAIQPQHF. CDR3 DNA: TGTGCCAGCAGCCAAGATGCGACAGGGGCAATTCAGCCCCAGCATTTT.